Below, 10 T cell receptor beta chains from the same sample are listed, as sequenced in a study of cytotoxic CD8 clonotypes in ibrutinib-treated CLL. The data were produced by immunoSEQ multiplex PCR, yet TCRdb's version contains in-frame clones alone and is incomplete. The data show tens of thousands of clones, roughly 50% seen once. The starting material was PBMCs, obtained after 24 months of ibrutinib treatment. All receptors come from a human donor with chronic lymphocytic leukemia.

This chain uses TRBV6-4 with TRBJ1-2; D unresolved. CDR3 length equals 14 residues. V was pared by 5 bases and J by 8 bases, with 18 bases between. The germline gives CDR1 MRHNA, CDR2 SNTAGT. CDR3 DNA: TGTGCCAGCAGTTACTTGCCGACTCCTCTGGGCTACACCTTC. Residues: CASSYLPTPLGYTF.

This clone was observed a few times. The CDR3 region has the DNA TGTGCCAGCACCTCGGACAGGGGTAATTCACCCCTCCACTTT. Translation gives CASTSDRGNSPLHF. This sequence joins TRBV2 and TRBJ1-6; TRBD1 matches 9 bases. This CDR3 has 14 residues. CDR1 and CDR2 from the germline V gene are SNHLY and FYNNEI. Losses at the gene ends were 7 bases for V and 6 bases for J; bases not matched to a gene: 4.

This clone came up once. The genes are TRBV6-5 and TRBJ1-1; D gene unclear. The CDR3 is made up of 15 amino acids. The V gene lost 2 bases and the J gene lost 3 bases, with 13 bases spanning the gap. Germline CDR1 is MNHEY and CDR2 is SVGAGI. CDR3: CASSYGLQSYTEAFF. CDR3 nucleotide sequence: TGTGCCAGCAGTTACGGTCTACAGTCCTACACTGAAGCTTTCTTT.

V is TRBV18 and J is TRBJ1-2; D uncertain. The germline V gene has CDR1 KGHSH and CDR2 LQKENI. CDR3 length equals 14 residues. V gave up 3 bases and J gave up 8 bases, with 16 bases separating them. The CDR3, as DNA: TGTGCCAGCTCACCGGAACAGAGCGTCGGGGGCTACACCTTC. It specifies CASSPEQSVGGYTF.

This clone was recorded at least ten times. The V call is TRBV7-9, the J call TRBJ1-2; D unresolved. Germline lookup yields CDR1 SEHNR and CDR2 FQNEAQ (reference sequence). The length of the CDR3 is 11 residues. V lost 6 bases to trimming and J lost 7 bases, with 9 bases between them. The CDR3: CASSGRFGYTF. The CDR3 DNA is TGTGCCAGCAGTGGCCGGTTTGGCTACACCTTC.

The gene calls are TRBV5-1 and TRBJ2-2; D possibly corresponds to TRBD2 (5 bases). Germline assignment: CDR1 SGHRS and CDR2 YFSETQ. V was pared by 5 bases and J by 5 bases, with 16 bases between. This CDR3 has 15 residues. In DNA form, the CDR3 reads TGCGCCAGCAGGGGCTCAGTCTCGGGGACCGGGGAGCTGTTTTTT. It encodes CASRGSVSGTGELFF.

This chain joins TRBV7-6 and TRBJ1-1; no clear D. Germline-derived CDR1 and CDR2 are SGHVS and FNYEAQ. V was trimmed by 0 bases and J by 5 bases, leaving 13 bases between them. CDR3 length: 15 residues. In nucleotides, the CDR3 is TGTGCCAGCAGCTTAGCCAATCTACAGTGGACTGAAGCTTTCTTT. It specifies CASSLANLQWTEAFF.

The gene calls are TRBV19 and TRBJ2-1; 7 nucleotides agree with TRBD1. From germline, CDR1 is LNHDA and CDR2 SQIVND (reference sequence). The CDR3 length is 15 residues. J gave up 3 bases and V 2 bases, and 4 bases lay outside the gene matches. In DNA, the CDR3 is TGTGCCAGTAGTATAACCGGGACAGACTACAATGAGCAGTTCTTC. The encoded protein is CASSITGTDYNEQFF.

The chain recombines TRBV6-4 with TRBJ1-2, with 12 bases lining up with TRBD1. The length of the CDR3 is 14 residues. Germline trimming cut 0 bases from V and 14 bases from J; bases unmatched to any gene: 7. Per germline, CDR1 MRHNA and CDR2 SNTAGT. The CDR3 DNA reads TGTGCCAGCAGTGACTCCTGGGACAGGGGGCAGAGGACCTTC. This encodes CASSDSWDRGQRTF.

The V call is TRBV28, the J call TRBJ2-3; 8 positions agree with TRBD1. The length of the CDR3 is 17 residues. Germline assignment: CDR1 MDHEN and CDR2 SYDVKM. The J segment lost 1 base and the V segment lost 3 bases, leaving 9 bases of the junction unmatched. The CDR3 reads CASSFALTGAGTDTQYF. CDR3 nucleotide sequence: TGTGCCAGCAGTTTCGCGTTGACAGGGGCCGGCACAGATACGCAGTATTTT.